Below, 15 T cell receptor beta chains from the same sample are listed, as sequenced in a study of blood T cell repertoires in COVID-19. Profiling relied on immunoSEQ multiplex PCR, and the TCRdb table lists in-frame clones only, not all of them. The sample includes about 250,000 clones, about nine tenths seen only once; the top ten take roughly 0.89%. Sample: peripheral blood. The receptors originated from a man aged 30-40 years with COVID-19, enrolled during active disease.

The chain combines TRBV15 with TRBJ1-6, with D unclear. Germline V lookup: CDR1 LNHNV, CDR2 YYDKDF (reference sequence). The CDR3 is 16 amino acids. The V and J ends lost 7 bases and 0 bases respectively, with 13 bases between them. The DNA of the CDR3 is TGTGCCACCAAGGAACCCAACAGCTCCTATAATTCACCCCTCCACTTT. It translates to CATKEPNSSYNSPLHF.

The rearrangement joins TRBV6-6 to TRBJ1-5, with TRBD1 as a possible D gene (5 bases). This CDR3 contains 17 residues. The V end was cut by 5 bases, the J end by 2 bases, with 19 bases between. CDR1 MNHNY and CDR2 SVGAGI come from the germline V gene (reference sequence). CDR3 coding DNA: TGTGCCAGCAGTCATGGAGACAGAGGTGTGGGCAATCAGCCCCAGCATTTT. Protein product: CASSHGDRGVGNQPQHF.

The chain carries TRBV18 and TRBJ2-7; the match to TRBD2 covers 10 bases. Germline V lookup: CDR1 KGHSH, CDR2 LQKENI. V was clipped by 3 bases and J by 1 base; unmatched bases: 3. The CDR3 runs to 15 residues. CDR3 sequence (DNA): TGTGCCAGCTCACCTACTAGCGGGGCTTCCTACGAGCAGTACTTC. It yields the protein CASSPTSGASYEQYF.

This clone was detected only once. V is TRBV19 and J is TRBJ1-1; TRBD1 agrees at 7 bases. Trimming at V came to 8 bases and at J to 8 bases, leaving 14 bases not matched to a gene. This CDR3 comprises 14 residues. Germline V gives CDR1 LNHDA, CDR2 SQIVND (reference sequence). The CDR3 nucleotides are TGTGCCAGTGGAAAACAGGGGACGTTCGAAGAAGCTTTCTTT. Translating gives CASGKQGTFEEAFF. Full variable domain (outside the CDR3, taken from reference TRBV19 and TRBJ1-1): DGGITQSPKYLFRKEGQNVTLSCEQNLNHDAMYWYRQDPGQGLRLIYYSQIVNDFQKGDIAEGYSVSREKKESFPLTVTSAQKNPTAFYLCASGKQGTFEEAFFGQGTRLTVV.

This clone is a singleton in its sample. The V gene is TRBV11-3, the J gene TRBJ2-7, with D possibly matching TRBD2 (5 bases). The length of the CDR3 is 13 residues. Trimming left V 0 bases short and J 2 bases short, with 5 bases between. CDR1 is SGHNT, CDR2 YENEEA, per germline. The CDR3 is CASSLERAYEQYF. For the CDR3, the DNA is TGTGCCAGCAGCTTAGAGAGGGCCTACGAGCAGTACTTC.

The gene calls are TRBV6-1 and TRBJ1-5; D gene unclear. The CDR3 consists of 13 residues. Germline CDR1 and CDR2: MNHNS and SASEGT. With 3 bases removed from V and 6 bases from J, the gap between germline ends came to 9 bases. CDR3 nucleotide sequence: TGTGCCAGCAGTGACGGGTATTTTCAGCCCCAGCATTTT. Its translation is CASSDGYFQPQHF.

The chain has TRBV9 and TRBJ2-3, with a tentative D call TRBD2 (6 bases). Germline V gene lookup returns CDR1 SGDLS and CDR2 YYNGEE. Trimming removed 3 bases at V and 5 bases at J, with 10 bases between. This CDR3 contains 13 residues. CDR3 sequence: CASSAGVGDTQYF. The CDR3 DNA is TGTGCCAGCAGCGCGGGGGTAGGAGATACGCAGTATTTT.

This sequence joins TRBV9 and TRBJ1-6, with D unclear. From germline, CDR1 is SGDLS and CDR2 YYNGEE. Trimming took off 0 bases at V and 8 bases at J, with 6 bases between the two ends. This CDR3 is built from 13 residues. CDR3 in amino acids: CASSVETDSPLHF. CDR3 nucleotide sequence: TGTGCCAGCAGCGTAGAAACGGATTCACCCCTCCACTTT. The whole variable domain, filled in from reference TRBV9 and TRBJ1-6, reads DSGVTQTPKHLITATGQRVTLRCSPRSGDLSVYWYQQSLDQGLQFLIQYYNGEERAKGNILERFSAQQFPDLHSELNLSSLELGDSALYFCASSVETDSPLHFGNGTRLTVT.

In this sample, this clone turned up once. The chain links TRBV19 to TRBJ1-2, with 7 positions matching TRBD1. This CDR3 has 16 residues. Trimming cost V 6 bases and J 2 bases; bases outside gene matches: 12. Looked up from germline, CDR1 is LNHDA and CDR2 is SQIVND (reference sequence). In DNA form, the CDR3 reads TGTGCCAGTAGCCTCGTGGTGGGGACAGACAACTATGGCTACACCTTC. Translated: CASSLVVGTDNYGYTF.

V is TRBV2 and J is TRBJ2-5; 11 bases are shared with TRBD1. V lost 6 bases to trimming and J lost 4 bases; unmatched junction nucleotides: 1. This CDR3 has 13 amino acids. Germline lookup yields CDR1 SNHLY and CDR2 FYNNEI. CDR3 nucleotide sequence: TGTGCCAGCAGGGACAGGGGGCGAGAGACCCAGTACTTC. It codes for CASRDRGRETQYF.

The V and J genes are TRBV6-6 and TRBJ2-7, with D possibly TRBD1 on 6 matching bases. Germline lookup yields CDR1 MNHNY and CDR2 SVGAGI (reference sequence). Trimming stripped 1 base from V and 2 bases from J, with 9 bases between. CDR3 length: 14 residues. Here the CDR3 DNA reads TGTGCCAGCAGTTACTACAGGGAGACCTACGAGCAGTACTTC. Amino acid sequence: CASSYYRETYEQYF.

The CDR3 nucleotides read TGCGCCAGCAGCCAAGGGGGGGGACTAGAAAAACTGTTTTTT. It codes for CASSQGGGLEKLFF. The J gene is TRBJ1-4, the V gene TRBV5-1; perhaps TRBD1 as D (6 bases). The CDR3 runs 14 residues. Germline loops: CDR1 SGHRS, CDR2 YFSETQ. V was trimmed by 4 bases and J by 8 bases, leaving 15 bases between them.

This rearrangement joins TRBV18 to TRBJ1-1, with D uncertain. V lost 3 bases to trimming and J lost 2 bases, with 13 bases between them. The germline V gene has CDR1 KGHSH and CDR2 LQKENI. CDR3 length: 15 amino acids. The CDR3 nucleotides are TGTGCCAGCTCACCCTCCGGACTGGGAAACACTGAAGCTTTCTTT. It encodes CASSPSGLGNTEAFF. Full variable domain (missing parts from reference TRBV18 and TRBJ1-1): NAGVMQNPRHLVRRRGQEARLRCSPMKGHSHVYWYRQLPEEGLKFMVYLQKENIIDESGMPKERFSAEFPKEGPSILRIQQVVRGDSAAYFCASSPSGLGNTEAFFGQGTRLTVV.

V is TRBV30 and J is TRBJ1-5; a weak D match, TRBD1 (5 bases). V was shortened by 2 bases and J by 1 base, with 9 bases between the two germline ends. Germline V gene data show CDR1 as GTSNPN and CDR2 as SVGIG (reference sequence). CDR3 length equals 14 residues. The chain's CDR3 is CAWSSDTSNQPQHF. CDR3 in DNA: TGTGCCTGGAGTTCGGACACGAGCAATCAGCCCCAGCATTTT. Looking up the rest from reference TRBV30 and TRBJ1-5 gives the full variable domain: SQTIHQWPATLVQPVGSPLSLECTVEGTSNPNLYWYRQAAGRGLQLLFYSVGIGQISSEVPQNLSASRPQDRQFILSSKKLLLSDSGFYLCAWSSDTSNQPQHFGDGTRLSIL.

The CDR3 region is CASSDRGSYGYTF. CDR3 DNA sequence: TGTGCCAGCAGCGACAGGGGGTCCTATGGCTACACCTTC. The V and J genes are TRBV7-9 and TRBJ1-2; 9 bases are shared with TRBD1. The CDR3 contains 13 residues. V trimming: 5 bases; J trimming: 4 bases; junction bases outside the gene matches: 2. Germline CDR1 is SEHNR and CDR2 is FQNEAQ (reference sequence).